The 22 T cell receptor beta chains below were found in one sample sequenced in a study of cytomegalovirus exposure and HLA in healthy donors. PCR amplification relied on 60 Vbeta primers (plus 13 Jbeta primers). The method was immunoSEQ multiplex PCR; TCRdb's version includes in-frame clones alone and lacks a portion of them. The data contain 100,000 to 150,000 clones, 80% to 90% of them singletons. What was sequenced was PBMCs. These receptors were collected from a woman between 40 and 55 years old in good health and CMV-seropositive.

As DNA, the CDR3 is TGTGCCAGCAGTTTACCCCGGACAGGGGGGACTGAAGCTTTCTTT. Translating it yields CASSLPRTGGTEAFF. The V gene is TRBV28, the J gene TRBJ1-1; 10 nucleotides align to TRBD1. In germline, CDR1 is MDHEN, CDR2 SYDVKM. The CDR3 totals 15 residues. The ends lost 2 bases at V and 5 bases at J; junction bases unmatched: 5.

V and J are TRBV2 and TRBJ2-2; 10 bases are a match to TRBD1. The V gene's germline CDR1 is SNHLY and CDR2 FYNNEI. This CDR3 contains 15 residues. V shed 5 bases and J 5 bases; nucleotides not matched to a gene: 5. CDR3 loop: CASSLRDRGTGELFF. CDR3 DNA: TGTGCCAGCAGTCTCCGGGACAGGGGAACCGGGGAGCTGTTTTTT.

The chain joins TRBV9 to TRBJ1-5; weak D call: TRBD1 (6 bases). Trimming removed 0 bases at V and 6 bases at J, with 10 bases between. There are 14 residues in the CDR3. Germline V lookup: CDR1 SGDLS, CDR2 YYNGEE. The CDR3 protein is CASSVDGGFQPQHF. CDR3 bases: TGTGCCAGCAGCGTAGATGGGGGCTTTCAGCCCCAGCATTTT.

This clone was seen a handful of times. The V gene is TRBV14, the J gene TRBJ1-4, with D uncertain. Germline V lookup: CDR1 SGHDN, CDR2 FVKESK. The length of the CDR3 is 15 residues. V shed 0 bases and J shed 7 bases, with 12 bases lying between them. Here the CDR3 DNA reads TGTGCCAGCAGCCAAGATTGGGGAGACGGTGAAAAACTGTTTTTT. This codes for CASSQDWGDGEKLFF.

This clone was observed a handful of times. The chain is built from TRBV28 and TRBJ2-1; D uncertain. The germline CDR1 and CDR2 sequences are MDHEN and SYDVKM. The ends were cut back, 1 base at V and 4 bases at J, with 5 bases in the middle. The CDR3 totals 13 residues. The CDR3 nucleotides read TGTGCCAGCAGTTTATCGGTATACAATGAGCAGTTCTTC. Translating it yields CASSLSVYNEQFF.

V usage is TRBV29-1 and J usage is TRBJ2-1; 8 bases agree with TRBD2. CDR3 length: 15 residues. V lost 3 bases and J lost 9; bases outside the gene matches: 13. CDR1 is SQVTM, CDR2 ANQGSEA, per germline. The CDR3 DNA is TGCAGCGTTGACCCCCGGCCAGCGGGAGTATGTGAGCAGTTCTTC. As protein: CSVDPRPAGVCEQFF.

The CDR3 sequence: CASSIGLAVPETQYF. CDR3 nucleotides: TGTGCCAGTAGTATTGGACTAGCGGTGCCAGAGACCCAGTACTTC. V gene TRBV19 combines with J gene TRBJ2-5; 10 nucleotides line up with TRBD2. CDR1 LNHDA and CDR2 SQIVND come from the germline V gene (reference sequence). The CDR3 contains 15 residues. With V trimmed by 3 bases and J by 4 bases, 5 bases remained unmatched.

The CDR3 protein is CASSSPSGRIYTQYF. The CDR3 DNA sequence: TGTGCCAGCAGCTCCCCTAGCGGGAGGATCTATACGCAGTATTTT. The rearrangement uses TRBV7-2 and TRBJ2-3; 11 bases fit TRBD2. With 4 bases clipped from V and 7 bases from J, the junction kept 7 bases outside the gene matches. This CDR3 has 15 residues. The germline V gene encodes CDR1 SGHTA and CDR2 FQGNSA.

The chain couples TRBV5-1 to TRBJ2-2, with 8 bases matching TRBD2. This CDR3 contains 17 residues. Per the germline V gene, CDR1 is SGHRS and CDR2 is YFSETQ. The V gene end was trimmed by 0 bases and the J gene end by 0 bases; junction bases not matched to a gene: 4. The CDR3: CASSLARGLANTGELFF. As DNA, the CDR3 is TGCGCCAGCAGCTTGGCCAGGGGACTAGCGAACACCGGGGAGCTGTTTTTT.

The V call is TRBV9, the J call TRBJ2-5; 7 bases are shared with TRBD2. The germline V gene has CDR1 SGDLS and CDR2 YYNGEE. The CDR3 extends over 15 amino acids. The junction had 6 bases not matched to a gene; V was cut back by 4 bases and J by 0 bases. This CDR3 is CASSLGGGNQETQYF. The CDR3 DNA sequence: TGTGCCAGCAGCTTGGGGGGGGGAAACCAAGAGACCCAGTACTTC.

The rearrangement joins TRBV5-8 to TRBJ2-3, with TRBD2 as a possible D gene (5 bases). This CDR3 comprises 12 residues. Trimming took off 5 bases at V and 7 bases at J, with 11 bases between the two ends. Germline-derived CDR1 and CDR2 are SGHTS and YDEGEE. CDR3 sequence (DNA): TGTGCCAGCAGATCACCGGGAAATACGCAGTATTTT. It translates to CASRSPGNTQYF.

The CDR3 spells CASSGLPGGSTDTQYF. The CDR3 DNA reads as TGTGCCAGCAGTGGCCTTCCCGGCGGTAGCACAGATACGCAGTATTTT. The chain couples TRBV6-4 to TRBJ2-3; D gene uncertain. This CDR3 has 16 residues. Per the germline V gene, CDR1 is MRHNA and CDR2 is SNTAGT. The V gene lost 4 bases and the J gene lost 0 bases, with 14 bases spanning the gap.

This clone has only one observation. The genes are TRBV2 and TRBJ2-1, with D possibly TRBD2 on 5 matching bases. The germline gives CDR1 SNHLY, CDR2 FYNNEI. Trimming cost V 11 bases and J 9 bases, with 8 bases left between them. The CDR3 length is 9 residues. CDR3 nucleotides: TGTGCCGGAGGTGGTGAGCAGTTCTTC. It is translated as CAGGGEQFF.

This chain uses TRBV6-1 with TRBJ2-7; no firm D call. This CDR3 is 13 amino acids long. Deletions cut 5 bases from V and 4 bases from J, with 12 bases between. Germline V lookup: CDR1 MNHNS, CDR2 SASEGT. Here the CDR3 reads CASSLEHSYEQYF. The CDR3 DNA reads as TGTGCCAGCAGTCTCGAACATTCGTACGAGCAGTACTTC.

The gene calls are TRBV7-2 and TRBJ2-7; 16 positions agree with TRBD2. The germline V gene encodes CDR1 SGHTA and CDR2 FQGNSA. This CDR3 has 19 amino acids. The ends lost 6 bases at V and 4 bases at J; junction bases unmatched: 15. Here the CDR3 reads CASSWMQPGLAGGPYEQYF. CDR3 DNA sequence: TGTGCCAGCAGTTGGATGCAGCCGGGACTAGCGGGAGGGCCGTACGAGCAGTACTTC.

Here the CDR3 reads CASSVDTAGGLQETQYF. Written as DNA, the CDR3 is TGTGCCAGCAGCGTAGACACCGCCGGGGGTCTACAAGAGACCCAGTACTTC. The J gene is TRBJ2-5, the V gene TRBV9, with a possible D match to TRBD2 (6 bases). Germline V CDR1 and CDR2: SGDLS, YYNGEE. Trimming left V 0 bases short and J 2 bases short, with 17 bases between. CDR3 length equals 17 residues.

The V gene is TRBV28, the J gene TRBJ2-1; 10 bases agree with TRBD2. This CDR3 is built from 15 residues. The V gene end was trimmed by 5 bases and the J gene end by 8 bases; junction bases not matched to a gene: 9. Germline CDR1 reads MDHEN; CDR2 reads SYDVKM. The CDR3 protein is CASSQSSGSIYEQFF. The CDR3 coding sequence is TGTGCCAGCAGTCAATCTAGCGGGAGTATCTATGAGCAGTTCTTC.

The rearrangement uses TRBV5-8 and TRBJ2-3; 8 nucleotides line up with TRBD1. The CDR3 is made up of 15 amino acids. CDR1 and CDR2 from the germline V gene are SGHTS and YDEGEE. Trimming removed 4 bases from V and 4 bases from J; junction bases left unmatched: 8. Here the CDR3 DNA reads TGTGCCAGCAGCCCTGGGACAGGAATCTCAGATACGCAGTATTTT. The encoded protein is CASSPGTGISDTQYF.

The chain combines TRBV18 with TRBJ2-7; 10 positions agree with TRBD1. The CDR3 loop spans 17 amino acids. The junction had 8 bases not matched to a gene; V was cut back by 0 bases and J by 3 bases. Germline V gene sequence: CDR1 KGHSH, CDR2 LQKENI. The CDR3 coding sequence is TGTGCCAGCTCACCACCACTTACCGGGACAGGGGTCTACGAGCAGTACTTC. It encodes CASSPPLTGTGVYEQYF.

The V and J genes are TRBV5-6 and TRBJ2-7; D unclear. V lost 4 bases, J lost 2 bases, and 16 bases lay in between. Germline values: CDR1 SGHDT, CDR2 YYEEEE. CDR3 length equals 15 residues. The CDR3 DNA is TGTGCCAGCAGCCTCATCCCTGGGCGAACCTACGAGCAGTACTTC. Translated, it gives CASSLIPGRTYEQYF.

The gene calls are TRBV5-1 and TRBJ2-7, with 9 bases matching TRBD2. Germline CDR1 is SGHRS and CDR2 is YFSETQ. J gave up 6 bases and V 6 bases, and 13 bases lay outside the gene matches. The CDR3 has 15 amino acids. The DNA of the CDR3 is TGCGCCAGCACCTTCCATAGCGGGAGCTTGTTCGAGCAGTACTTC. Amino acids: CASTFHSGSLFEQYF.

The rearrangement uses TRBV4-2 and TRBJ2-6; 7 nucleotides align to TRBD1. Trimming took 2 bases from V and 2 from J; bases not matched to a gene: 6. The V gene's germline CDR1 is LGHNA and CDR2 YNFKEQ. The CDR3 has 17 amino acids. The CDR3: CASSQSTGLAGANVLTF. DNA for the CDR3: TGTGCCAGCAGCCAATCGACAGGGTTAGCTGGGGCCAACGTCCTGACTTTC.